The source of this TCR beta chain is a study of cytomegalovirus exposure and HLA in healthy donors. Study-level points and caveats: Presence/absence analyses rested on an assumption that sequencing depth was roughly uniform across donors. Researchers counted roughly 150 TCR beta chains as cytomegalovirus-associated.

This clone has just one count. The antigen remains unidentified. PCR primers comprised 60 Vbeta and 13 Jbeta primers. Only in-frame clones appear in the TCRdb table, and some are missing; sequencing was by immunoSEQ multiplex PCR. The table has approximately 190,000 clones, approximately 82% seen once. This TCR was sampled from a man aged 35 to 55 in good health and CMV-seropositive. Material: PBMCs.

CDR3: CASSPVLNSNQPQHF. The DNA of the CDR3 is TGTGCCAGCAGCCCAGTTCTGAATAGCAATCAGCCCCAGCATTTT. This sequence joins TRBV6-5 and TRBJ1-5; D is unresolved. Looked up from germline, CDR1 is MNHEY and CDR2 is SVGAGI. This CDR3 is built from 15 residues. Trimming took off 6 bases at V and 0 bases at J, with 12 bases between the two ends.